What follows are 12 T cell receptor beta chains derived from one specimen sequenced in a study of control samples from healthy donors and cancer patients. The assay was immunoSEQ multiplex PCR, and TCRdb's table has in-frame clones only and misses some. In the table there are 200,000 or so clones, about 93% of which are singletons. The sequenced sample was blood. These receptor sequences come from a man aged 50 to 60 in good health.

The chain employs TRBV6-2 or TRBV6-3 and TRBJ2-3, with no clear D. From germline, CDR1 is MNHEY and CDR2 SVGEGT. This CDR3 region has 12 residues. Trimming took 5 bases from V and 3 from J, leaving 6 bases between them. The CDR3 loop is CASSPPTDTQYF. DNA of the CDR3: TGTGCCAGCAGTCCCCCAACAGATACGCAGTATTTT.

The rearrangement joins TRBV28 to TRBJ2-7; 9 positions agree with TRBD2. CDR1 and CDR2 (germline): MDHEN, SYDVKM. The CDR3 runs to 16 residues. Germline trimming cut 2 bases from V and 2 bases from J; bases unmatched to any gene: 7. CDR3 loop: CASSLLAGGTTYEQYF. CDR3 bases: TGTGCCAGCAGTTTACTGGCGGGGGGGACTACCTACGAGCAGTACTTC.

The chain combines TRBV20-1 with TRBJ2-1; TRBD1 is a possible D gene (6 bases). V was trimmed by 3 bases and J by 3 bases, leaving 21 bases between them. CDR3 length: 17 residues. Germline V gives CDR1 DFQATT, CDR2 SNEGSKA (reference sequence). The CDR3 DNA sequence: TGCAGTGCTAGTTTGGTTCGGGTGGGGGCGAACTACAATGAGCAGTTCTTC. This sequence encodes CSASLVRVGANYNEQFF.

This chain uses TRBV12-5 with TRBJ2-2, with D unresolved. The germline V gene has CDR1 LGHNT and CDR2 FRNRAP. CDR3 length equals 12 residues. V was cut by 6 bases and J by 6 bases, with 8 bases left in between. CDR3 sequence: CASGLEAGELFF. The CDR3 DNA is TGTGCTAGTGGCCTAGAGGCCGGGGAGCTGTTTTTT.

V is TRBV2 and J is TRBJ2-5; D remains ambiguous. The V end was cut by 6 bases, the J end by 2 bases, with 7 bases between. The CDR3 length is 12 residues. CDR1 and CDR2 from the germline V gene are SNHLY and FYNNEI. In DNA, the CDR3 is TGTGCCAGCAGCGAGATTCAAGAGACCCAGTACTTC. Protein sequence: CASSEIQETQYF.

The chain combines TRBV5-1 with TRBJ1-2, with D possibly TRBD1 on 5 matching bases. The CDR3 spans 13 residues. Per germline, CDR1 SGHRS and CDR2 YFSETQ. Trimming removed 7 bases from V and 5 bases from J, with 15 bases in between. DNA of the CDR3: TGCGCCAGCCGGGGCGGAGGTGTTTATGGCTACACCTTC. Translation gives CASRGGGVYGYTF.

This chain connects TRBV6-5 to TRBJ1-2; 7 positions match TRBD1. The CDR3 has 12 residues. The V segment lost 11 bases and the J segment 8 bases; nucleotides outside the gene matches: 11. Germline assignment: CDR1 MNHEY and CDR2 SVGAGI. DNA for the CDR3: TGTGCCGTCCGACAGGGCGGTCGGGGCTACACCTTC. It specifies CAVRQGGRGYTF.

This clone was detected once. The CDR3: CASSPTIFGNTEAFF. DNA of the CDR3: TGCGCCAGCAGCCCCACGATATTTGGGAACACTGAAGCTTTCTTT. The J gene is TRBJ1-1, the V gene TRBV5-1, with no clear D. This CDR3 is 15 amino acids long. Germline-derived CDR1 and CDR2 are SGHRS and YFSETQ. V lost 4 bases and J 1 base, leaving 14 bases between the germline ends.

This clone has a single count. The chain uses TRBV6-5 and TRBJ2-2; D is unresolved. CDR1 and CDR2 (germline): MNHEY, SVGAGI. V was clipped by 6 bases and J by 2 bases, with 7 bases between them. The CDR3 runs 13 residues. The CDR3 nucleotides read TGTGCCAGCAGCCATACTAACACCGGGGAGCTGTTTTTT. Its protein product is CASSHTNTGELFF.

CDR3 in DNA: TGTGCCAGCAGCGGCCTGAGGGGTGACGGCACTGAAGCTTTCTTT. The encoded protein is CASSGLRGDGTEAFF. The rearrangement links TRBV2 to TRBJ1-1; D is possibly TRBD1 (5 bases). The CDR3 loop spans 15 amino acids. Germline V lookup: CDR1 SNHLY, CDR2 FYNNEI. Trimming cost V 6 bases and J 4 bases, with 18 bases left between them.

J is TRBJ1-2 and V is TRBV18; 11 bases line up with TRBD1. V trimming: 3 bases; J trimming: 8 bases; junction bases outside the gene matches: 11. The CDR3 has 16 residues. CDR1 is KGHSH, CDR2 LQKENI, per germline. The CDR3 DNA follows: TGTGCCAGCTCACCTGGAGCAAGGACAGGGGGCAGAGGCTACACCTTC. It translates to CASSPGARTGGRGYTF.

The chain employs TRBV5-5 and TRBJ2-6; D gene uncertain. Germline-derived CDR1 and CDR2 are SGHKS and YYEKEE (reference sequence). CDR3 length: 16 amino acids. V lost 3 bases, J lost 1 base, and 11 bases lay in between. The CDR3 coding sequence is TGTGCCAGCAGCTCAACTGTTGGATCTGGGGCCAACGTCCTGACTTTC. Translated, it gives CASSSTVGSGANVLTF.